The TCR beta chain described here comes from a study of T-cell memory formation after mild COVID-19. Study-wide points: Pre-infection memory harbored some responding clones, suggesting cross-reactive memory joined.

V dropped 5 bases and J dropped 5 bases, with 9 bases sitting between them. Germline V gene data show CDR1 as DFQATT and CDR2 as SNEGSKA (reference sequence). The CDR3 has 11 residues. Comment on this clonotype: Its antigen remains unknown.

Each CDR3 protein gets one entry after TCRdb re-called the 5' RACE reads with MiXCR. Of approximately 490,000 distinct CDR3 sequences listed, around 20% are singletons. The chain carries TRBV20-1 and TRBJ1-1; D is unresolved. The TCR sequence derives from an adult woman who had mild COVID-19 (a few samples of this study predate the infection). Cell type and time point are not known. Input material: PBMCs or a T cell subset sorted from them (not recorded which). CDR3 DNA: TGCAGTGCTTGGGCGGTGACTGAAGCTTTCTTT. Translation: CSAWAVTEAFF.